This T cell receptor beta chain comes out of a study of CD8+ T cells in alopecia areata. Treatment meaning: oral pan-JAK inhibitor, 5-10 mg twice daily. RNA extraction was followed by reverse transcription into cDNA, which acted as the sequencing template. Repertoires were generated with immunoSEQ multiplex PCR, while TCRdb's copy carries only in-frame clones and drops some. The sample includes over 80,000 clones, roughly 40% seen only once; the top ten take 15% to 20%. This clonotype was obtained from a human donor with alopecia areata. The sequencing used CD8+ T cells sorted from blood, collected at week 24, from a patient treated with tofacitinib.

In nucleotides, the CDR3 is TGTGCCAGCAGTTACAGGAACGGGGAGCTGTTTTTT. The encoded protein is CASSYRNGELFF. This rearrangement joins TRBV7-7 to TRBJ2-2; a possible D gene is TRBD1 (5 bases). Germline CDR1 is SSHAT and CDR2 is FNYEAQ (reference sequence). This CDR3 comprises 12 residues. Trimming took off 6 bases at V and 7 bases at J, with 9 bases between the two ends.